Listed below are T cell receptor beta chains from one sample, sequenced in a study of control samples from healthy donors and cancer patients. Here immunoSEQ multiplex PCR was the method, and the copy in TCRdb shows in-frame clones only, minus some. This table holds fewer than 200,000 clones, almost 90% found once. The specimen sequenced was blood. Receptors originate from a woman in her forties or fifties in good health. Each CDR3 is given with its conserved first and last residue. A D gene is named only where the DNA matches it firmly. Clone size is given for some rows only: seen once, a few or many times, or a class if the clone is expanded.

cdr3_aa: CASSFRAHHGGAEAFF
cdr3_nt: TGTGCCAGCAGCTTTCGGGCCCATCATGGGGGAGCTGAAGCTTTCTTT
d_call: -
clone_size: once
j_call: TRBJ1-1
v_call: TRBV11-1

cdr3_aa: CASSLRAGTGGYGYTF
cdr3_nt: TGTGCCAGCAGTTTACGGGCCGGGACAGGGGGCTATGGCTACACCTTC
d_call: TRBD1
clone_size: once
j_call: TRBJ1-2
v_call: TRBV28

cdr3_aa: CASSLKGYEQYF
cdr3_nt: TGTGCCAGCAGTTTGAAGGGGTACGAGCAGTACTTC
d_call: -
clone_size: -
j_call: TRBJ2-7
v_call: TRBV28

cdr3_aa: CASSPRSNYGYTF
cdr3_nt: TGTGCCAGCAGCCCTCGATCCAACTATGGCTACACCTTC
d_call: -
clone_size: -
j_call: TRBJ1-2
v_call: TRBV5-4

cdr3_aa: CASSQGQGGVSNQPQHF
cdr3_nt: TGTGCCAGCAGCCAAGGACAGGGGGGTGTGAGCAATCAGCCCCAGCATTTT
d_call: TRBD1
clone_size: -
j_call: TRBJ1-5
v_call: TRBV3-1/TRBV3-2

cdr3_aa: CASSLERSTEAFF
cdr3_nt: TGTGCCAGCAGTTTGGAACGCTCCACTGAAGCTTTCTTT
d_call: -
clone_size: -
j_call: TRBJ1-1
v_call: TRBV6-5

cdr3_aa: CASSSPGGLSPQHF
cdr3_nt: TGTGCCAGCAGTTCTCCAGGAGGTTTGTCGCCCCAGCATTTT
d_call: -
clone_size: -
j_call: TRBJ1-5
v_call: TRBV6-2/TRBV6-3

cdr3_aa: CASSRPGQGNRGYTF
cdr3_nt: TGTGCCAGCAGCAGACCGGGACAGGGGAATCGGGGCTACACCTTC
d_call: TRBD1
clone_size: -
j_call: TRBJ1-2
v_call: TRBV28

cdr3_aa: CATSRGWGQGPNLNTEAFF
cdr3_nt: TGTGCCACCAGCAGAGGCTGGGGACAGGGCCCCAACTTGAACACTGAAGCTTTCTTT
d_call: TRBD1
clone_size: few
j_call: TRBJ1-1
v_call: TRBV15

cdr3_aa: CASSQAGKGKLFF
cdr3_nt: TGTGCCAGCAGCCAAGCAGGGAAGGGAAAACTGTTTTTT
d_call: -
clone_size: -
j_call: TRBJ1-4
v_call: TRBV3-1/TRBV3-2

cdr3_aa: CAISGGLRSSYNEQFF
cdr3_nt: TGTGCCATCAGTGGAGGACTGAGGAGCTCCTACAATGAGCAGTTCTTC
d_call: -
clone_size: once
j_call: TRBJ2-1
v_call: TRBV10-3

cdr3_aa: CSVELRDRVNEQFF
cdr3_nt: TGCAGCGTTGAACTCCGGGACAGGGTAAATGAGCAGTTCTTC
d_call: TRBD1
clone_size: -
j_call: TRBJ2-1
v_call: TRBV29-1